The clone carrying this TCR beta chain was detected once. Its antigen is undetermined. Combining a sample-barcoded 5' primer with a J-beta primer mix, a second PCR ran for roughly 7 to 11 cycles. A template-switch adaptor containing 12 random nucleotides labeled each cDNA molecule. TCRdb ran MiXCR on the 5' RACE reads and lists one entry per CDR3 protein. The profile shows over a million distinct CDR3 sequences, 40% to 50% of them singletons. V was pared by 3 bases and J by 8 bases, with 16 bases between. Germline lookup yields CDR1 SEHNR and CDR2 FQNEAQ (reference sequence). The CDR3 runs 14 residues. This record comes from a study of blood T cells in healthy people across ages. The study, taken as a whole, reports: Estimated diversity that came from one million T cells was considered an underestimate. Nothing was known about donor CMV status, and this possibly confounded expanded clonotype changes. PBMCs went unsorted, and a conclusive naive versus antigen-experienced comparison was therefore prevented.

The TCR was taken from a woman younger than 35 in good health. The chain combines TRBV7-9 with TRBJ1-2, with D tentatively TRBD1 (6 bases). Sequencing input: blood. DNA of the CDR3: TGTGCCAGCAGCTTGGGACATCCACCGGGGGGCTACACCTTC. Translating it yields CASSLGHPPGGYTF.